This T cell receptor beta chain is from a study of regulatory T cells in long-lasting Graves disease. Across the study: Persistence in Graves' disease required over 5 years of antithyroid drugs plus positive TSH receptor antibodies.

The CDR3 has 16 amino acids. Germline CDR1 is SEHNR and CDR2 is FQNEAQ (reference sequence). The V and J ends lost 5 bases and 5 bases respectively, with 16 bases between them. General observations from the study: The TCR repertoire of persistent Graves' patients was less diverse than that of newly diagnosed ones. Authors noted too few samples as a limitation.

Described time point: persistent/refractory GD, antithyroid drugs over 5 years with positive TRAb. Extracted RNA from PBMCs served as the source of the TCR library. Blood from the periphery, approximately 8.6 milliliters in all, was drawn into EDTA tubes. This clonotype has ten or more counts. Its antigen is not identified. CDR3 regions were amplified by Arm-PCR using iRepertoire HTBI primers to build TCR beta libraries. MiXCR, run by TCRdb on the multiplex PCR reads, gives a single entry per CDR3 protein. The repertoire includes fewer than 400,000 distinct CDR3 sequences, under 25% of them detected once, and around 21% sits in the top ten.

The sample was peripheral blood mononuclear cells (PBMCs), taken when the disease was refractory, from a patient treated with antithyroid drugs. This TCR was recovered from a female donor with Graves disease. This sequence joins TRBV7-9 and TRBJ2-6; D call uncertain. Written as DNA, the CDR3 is TGTGCCAGCAGCCCCCTTAGAGAGGCCTGGGCCAACGTCCTGACTTTC. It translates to CASSPLREAWANVLTF. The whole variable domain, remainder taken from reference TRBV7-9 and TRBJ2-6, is DTGVSQNPRHKITKRGQNVTFRCDPISEHNRLYWYRQTLGQGPEFLTYFQNEAQLEKSRLLSDRFSAERPKGSFSTLEIQRTEQGDSAMYLCASSPLREAWANVLTFGAGSRLTVL.